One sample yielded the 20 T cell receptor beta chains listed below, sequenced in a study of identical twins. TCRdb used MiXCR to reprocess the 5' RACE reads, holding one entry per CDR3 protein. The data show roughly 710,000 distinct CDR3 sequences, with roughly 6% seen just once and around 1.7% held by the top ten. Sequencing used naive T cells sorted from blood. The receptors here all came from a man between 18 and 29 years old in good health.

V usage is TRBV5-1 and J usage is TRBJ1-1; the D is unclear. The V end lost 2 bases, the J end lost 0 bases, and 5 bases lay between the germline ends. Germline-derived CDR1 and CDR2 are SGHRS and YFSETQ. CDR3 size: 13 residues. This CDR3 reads CASSFRMNTEAFF. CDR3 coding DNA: TGCGCCAGCAGCTTTAGGATGAACACTGAAGCTTTCTTT.

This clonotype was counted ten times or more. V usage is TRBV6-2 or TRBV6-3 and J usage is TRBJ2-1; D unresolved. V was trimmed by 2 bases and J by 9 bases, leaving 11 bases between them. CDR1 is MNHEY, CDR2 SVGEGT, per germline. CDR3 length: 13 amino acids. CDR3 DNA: TGTGCCAGCAGTTACCAACGGCTGGGTGAGCAGTTCTTC. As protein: CASSYQRLGEQFF.

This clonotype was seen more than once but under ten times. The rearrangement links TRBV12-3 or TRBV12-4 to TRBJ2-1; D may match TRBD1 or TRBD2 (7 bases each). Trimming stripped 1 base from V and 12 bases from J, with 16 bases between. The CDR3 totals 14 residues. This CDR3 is CASSLGGGGEGQFF. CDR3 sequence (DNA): TGTGCCAGCAGTTTAGGGGGAGGGGGCGAAGGGCAGTTCTTC.

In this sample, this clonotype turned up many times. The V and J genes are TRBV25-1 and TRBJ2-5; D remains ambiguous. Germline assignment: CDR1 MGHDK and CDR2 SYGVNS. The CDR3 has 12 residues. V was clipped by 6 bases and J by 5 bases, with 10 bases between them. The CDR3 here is CASRTGRETQYF. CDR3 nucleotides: TGTGCCAGCAGGACCGGGCGTGAGACCCAGTACTTC. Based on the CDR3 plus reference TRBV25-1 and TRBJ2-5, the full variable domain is EADIYQTPRYLVIGTGKKITLECSQTMGHDKMYWYQQDPGMELHLIHYSYGVNSTEKGDLSSESTVSRIRTEHFPLTLESARPSHTSQYLCASRTGRETQYFGPGTRLLVL.

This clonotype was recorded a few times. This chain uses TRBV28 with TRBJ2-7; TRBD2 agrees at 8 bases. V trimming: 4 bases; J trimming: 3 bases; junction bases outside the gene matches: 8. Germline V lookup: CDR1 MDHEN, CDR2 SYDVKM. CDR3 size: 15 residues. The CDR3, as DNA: TGTGCCAGCAGTTCCTTAGCGGGGCCTCTCTACGAGCAGTACTTC. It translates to CASSSLAGPLYEQYF.

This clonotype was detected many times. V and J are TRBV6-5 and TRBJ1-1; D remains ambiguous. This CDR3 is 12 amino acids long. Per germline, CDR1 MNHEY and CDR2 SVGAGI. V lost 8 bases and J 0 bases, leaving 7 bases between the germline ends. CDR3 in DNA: TGTGCCAGCTATACAGTGAACACTGAAGCTTTCTTT. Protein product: CASYTVNTEAFF.

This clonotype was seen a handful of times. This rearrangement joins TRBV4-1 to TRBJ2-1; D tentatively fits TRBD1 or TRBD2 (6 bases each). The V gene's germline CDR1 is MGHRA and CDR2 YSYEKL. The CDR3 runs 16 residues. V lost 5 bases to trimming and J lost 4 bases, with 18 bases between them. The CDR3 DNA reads TGCGCCAGCAGCTTGACCCGGGGGCAGCCGTACAATGAGCAGTTCTTC. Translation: CASSLTRGQPYNEQFF.

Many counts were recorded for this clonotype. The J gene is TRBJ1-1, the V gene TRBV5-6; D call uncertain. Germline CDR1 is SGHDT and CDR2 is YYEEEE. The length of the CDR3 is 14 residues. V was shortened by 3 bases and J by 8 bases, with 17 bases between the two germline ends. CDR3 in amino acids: CASSSRIVQTEAFF. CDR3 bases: TGTGCCAGCAGCTCGCGGATAGTACAGACAGAAGCTTTCTTT.

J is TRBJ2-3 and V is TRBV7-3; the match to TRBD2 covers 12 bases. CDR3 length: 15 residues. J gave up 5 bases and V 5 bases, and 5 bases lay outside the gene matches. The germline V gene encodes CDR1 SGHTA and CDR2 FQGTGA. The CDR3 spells CASSPSGRARDTQYF. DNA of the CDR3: TGTGCCAGCAGCCCTAGCGGGAGGGCCCGAGATACGCAGTATTTT.

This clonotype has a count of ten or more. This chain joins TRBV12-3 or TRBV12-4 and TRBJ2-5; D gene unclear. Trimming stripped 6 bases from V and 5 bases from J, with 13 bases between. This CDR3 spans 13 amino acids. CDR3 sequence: CASSQVLVETQYF. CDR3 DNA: TGTGCCAGCAGCCAGGTTTTGGTTGAGACCCAGTACTTC.

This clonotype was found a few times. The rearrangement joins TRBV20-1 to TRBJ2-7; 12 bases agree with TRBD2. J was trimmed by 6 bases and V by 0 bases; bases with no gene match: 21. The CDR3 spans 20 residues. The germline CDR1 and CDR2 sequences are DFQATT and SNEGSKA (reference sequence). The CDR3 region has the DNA TGCAGTGCTAGAGATGGCGGGGTGACTAGCGGGAGTTTTGTTCATGGCGAGCAGTACTTC. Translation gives CSARDGGVTSGSFVHGEQYF.

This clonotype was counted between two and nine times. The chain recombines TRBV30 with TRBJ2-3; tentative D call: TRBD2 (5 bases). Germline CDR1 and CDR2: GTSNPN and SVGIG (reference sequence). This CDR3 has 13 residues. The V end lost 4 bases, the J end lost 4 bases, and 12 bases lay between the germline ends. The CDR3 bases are TGTGCCTGGACCGCGGTGAGGGCAGATACGCAGTATTTT. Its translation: CAWTAVRADTQYF.

CDR3 residues: CASSSTRPYGYTF. The CDR3 region has the DNA TGTGCCAGCAGCTCCACAAGGCCTTATGGCTACACCTTC. This rearrangement joins TRBV7-9 to TRBJ1-2; D not certain. V lost 4 bases, J lost 5 bases, and 11 bases lay in between. This CDR3 region has 13 residues. The germline V gene encodes CDR1 SEHNR and CDR2 FQNEAQ (reference sequence). The entire variable domain, with the rest obtained from reference TRBV7-9 and TRBJ1-2, is as follows: DTGVSQNPRHKITKRGQNVTFRCDPISEHNRLYWYRQTLGQGPEFLTYFQNEAQLEKSRLLSDRFSAERPKGSFSTLEIQRTEQGDSAMYLCASSSTRPYGYTFGSGTRLTVV.

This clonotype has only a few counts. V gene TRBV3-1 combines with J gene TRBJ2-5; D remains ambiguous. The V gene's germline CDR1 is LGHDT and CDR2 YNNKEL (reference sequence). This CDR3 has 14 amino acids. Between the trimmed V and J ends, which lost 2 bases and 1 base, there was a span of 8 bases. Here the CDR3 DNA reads TGTGCCAGCAGCCAATCCCTGCCCCAAGAGACCCAGTACTTC. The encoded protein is CASSQSLPQETQYF.

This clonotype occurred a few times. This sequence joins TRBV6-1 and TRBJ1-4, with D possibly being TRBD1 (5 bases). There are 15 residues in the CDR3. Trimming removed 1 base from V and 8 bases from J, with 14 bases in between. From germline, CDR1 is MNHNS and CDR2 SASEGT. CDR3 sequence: CASSEVMGVGEKLFF. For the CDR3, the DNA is TGTGCCAGCAGTGAAGTGATGGGGGTGGGGGAAAAACTGTTTTTT.

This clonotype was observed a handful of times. The CDR3 loop reads CASSPWTGGGYTF. The CDR3 DNA follows: TGTGCCAGCAGCCCCTGGACAGGGGGCGGCTACACCTTC. The chain uses TRBV5-5 and TRBJ1-2; the match to TRBD1 covers 11 bases. Trimming cost V 4 bases and J 8 bases; bases outside gene matches: 4. The CDR3 contains 13 residues. The V gene's germline CDR1 is SGHKS and CDR2 YYEKEE (reference sequence).

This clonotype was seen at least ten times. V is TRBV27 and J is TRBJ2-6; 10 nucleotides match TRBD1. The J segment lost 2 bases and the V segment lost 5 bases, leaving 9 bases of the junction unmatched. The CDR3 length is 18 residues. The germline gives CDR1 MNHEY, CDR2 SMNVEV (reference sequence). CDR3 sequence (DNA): TGTGCCAGCAGTCCGAGGGACAGGGGACTTGCTGGGGCCAACGTCCTGACTTTC. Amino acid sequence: CASSPRDRGLAGANVLTF.

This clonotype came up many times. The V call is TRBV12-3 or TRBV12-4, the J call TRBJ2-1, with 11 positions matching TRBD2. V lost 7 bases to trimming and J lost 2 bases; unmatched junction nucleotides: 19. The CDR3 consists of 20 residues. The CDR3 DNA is TGTGCCAGCACCCCCGCCCGGCTAGCGGGAGGCGATCCTACCTACAATGAGCAGTTCTTC. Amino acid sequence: CASTPARLAGGDPTYNEQFF.

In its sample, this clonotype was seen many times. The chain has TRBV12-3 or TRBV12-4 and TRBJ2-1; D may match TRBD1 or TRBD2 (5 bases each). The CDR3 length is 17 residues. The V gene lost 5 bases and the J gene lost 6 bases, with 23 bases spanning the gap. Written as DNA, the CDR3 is TGTGCCAGCAGTGACCGGGACCCCGCCTTTTTGAGCAATGAGCAGTTCTTC. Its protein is CASSDRDPAFLSNEQFF.

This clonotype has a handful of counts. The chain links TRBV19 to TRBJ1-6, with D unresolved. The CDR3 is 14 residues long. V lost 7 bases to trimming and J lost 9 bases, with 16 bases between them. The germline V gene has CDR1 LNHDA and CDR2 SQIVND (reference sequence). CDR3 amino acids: CASTQRGGGSPLHF. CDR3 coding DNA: TGTGCCAGTACTCAACGGGGAGGTGGTTCACCCCTCCACTTT.